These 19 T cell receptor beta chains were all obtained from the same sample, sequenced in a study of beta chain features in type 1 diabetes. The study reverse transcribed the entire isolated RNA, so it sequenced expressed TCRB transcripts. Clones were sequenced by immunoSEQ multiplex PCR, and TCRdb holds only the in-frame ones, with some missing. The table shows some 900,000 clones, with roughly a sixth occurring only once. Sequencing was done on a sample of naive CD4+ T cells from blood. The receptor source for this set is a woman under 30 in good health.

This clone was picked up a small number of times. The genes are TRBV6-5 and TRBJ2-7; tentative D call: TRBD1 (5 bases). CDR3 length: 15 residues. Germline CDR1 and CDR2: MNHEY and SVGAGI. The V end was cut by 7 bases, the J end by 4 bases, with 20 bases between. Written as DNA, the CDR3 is TGTGCCAGCACAGGGTATACCGCCGCGGCTTACGAGCAGTACTTC. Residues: CASTGYTAAAYEQYF.

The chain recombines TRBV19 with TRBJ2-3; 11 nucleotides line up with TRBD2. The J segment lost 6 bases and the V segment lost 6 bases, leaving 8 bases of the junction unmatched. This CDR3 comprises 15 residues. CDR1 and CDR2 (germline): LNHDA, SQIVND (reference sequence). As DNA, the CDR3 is TGTGCCAGTAGCCCACTAGCGGGAGAGGCTGATACGCAGTATTTT. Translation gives CASSPLAGEADTQYF. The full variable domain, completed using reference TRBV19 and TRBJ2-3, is DGGITQSPKYLFRKEGQNVTLSCEQNLNHDAMYWYRQDPGQGLRLIYYSQIVNDFQKGDIAEGYSVSREKKESFPLTVTSAQKNPTAFYLCASSPLAGEADTQYFGPGTRLTVL.

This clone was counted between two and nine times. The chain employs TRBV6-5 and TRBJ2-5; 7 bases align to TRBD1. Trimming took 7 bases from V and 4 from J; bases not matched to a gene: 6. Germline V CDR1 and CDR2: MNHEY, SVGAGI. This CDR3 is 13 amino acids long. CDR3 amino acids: CASTPTGRETQYF. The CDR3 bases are TGTGCCAGCACCCCGACAGGGAGAGAGACCCAGTACTTC.

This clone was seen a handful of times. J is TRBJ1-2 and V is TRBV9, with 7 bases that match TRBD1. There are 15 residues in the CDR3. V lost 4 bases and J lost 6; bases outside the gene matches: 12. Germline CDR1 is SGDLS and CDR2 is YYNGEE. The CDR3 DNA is TGTGCCAGCAGCAAACGACAGGGTGGCGCGCATGGCTACACCTTC. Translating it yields CASSKRQGGAHGYTF.

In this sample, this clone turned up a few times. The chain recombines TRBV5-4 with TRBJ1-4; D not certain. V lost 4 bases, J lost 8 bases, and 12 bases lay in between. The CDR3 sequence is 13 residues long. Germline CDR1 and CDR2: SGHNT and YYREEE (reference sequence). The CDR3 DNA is TGTGCCAGCAGCCTAAGCCCCATCGAAAAACTGTTTTTT. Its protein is CASSLSPIEKLFF.

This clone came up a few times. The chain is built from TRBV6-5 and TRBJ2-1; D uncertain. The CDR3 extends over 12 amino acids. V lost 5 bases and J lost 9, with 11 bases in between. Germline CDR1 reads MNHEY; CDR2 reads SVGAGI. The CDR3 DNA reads TGTGCCAGCAGTCGGAGTATGCGTGAGCAGTTCTTC. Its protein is CASSRSMREQFF.

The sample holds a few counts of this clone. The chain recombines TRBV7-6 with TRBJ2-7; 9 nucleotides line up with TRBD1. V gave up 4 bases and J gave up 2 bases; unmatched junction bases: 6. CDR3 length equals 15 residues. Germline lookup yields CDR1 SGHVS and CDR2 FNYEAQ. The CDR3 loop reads CASSSGGQGAYEQYF. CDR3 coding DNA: TGTGCCAGCAGCTCAGGGGGACAGGGAGCCTACGAGCAGTACTTC.

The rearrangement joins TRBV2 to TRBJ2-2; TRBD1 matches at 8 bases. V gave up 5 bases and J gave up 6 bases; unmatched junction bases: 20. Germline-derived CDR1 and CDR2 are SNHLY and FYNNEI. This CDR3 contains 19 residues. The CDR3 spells CASSRGTRTGIKQAGELFF. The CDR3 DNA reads TGTGCCAGCAGTAGGGGGACACGGACAGGGATTAAACAGGCCGGGGAGCTGTTTTTT.

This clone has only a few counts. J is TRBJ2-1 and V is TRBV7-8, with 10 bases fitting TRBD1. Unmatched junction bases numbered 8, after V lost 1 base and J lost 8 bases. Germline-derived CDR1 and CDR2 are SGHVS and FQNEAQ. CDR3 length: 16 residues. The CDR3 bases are TGTGCCAGCAGCTTAGGCCGGGACAGGGGACGGTATGAGCAGTTCTTC. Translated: CASSLGRDRGRYEQFF.

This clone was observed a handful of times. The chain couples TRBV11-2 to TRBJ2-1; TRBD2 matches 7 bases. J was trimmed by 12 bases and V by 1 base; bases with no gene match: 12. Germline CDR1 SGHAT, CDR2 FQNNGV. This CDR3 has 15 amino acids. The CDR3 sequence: CASSLVSLRETRQFF. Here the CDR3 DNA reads TGTGCCAGCAGCTTAGTAAGCCTGCGGGAGACGAGGCAGTTCTTC.

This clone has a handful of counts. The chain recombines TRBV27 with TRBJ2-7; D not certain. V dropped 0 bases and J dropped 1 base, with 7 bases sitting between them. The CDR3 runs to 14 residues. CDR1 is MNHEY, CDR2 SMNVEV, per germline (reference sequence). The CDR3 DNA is TGTGCCAGCAGTTTATCTATCTTTTCCTACGAGCAGTACTTC. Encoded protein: CASSLSIFSYEQYF.

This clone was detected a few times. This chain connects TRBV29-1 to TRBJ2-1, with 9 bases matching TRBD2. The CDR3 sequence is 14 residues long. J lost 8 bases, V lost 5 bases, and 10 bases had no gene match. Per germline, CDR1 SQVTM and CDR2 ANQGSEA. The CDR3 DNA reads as TGCAGCGTTCGAATGCGGGAGGGCCCCCATGAGCAGTTCTTC. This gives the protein CSVRMREGPHEQFF.

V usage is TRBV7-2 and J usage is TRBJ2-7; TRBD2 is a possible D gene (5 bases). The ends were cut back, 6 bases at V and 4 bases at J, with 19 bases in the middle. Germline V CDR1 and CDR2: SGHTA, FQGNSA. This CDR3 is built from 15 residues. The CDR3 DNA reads TGTGCCAGCAGTCTCGGTCAGCTTCCGGGGTACGAGCAGTACTTC. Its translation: CASSLGQLPGYEQYF.

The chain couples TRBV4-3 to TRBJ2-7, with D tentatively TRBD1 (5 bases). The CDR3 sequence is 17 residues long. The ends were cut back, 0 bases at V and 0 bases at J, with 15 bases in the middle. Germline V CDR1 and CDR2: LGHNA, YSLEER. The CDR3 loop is CASSQDRTGSTSYEQYF. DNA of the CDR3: TGCGCCAGCAGCCAAGATCGTACAGGATCCACCTCCTACGAGCAGTACTTC.

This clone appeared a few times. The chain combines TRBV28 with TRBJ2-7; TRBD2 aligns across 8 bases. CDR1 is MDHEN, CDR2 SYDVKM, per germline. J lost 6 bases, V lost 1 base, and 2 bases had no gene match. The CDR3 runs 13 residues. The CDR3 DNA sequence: TGTGCCAGCAGTTTATCAGCGGGAGTCGAGCAGTACTTC. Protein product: CASSLSAGVEQYF.

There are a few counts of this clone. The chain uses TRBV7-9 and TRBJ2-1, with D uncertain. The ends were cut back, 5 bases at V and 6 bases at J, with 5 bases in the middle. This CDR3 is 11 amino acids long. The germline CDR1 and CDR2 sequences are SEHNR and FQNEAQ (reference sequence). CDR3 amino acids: CASSAPNEQFF. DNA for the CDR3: TGTGCCAGCAGCGCCCCCAATGAGCAGTTCTTC.

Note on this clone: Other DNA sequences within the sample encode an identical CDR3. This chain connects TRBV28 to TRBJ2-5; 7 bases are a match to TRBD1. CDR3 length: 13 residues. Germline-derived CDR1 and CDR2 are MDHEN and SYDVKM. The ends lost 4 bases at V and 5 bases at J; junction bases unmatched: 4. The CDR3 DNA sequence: TGTGCCAGCAGTTCCGGACAGGAGGAGACCCAGTACTTC. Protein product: CASSSGQEETQYF.

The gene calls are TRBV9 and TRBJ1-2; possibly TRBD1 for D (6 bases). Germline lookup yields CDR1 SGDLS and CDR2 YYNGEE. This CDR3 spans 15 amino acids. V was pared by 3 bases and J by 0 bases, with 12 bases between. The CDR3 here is CASSGAGTSNYGYTF. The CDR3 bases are TGTGCCAGCAGCGGGGCAGGGACATCTAACTATGGCTACACCTTC.

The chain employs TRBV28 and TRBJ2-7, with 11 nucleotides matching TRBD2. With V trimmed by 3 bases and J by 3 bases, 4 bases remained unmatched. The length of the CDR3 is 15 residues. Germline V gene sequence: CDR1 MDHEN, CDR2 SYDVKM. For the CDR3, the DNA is TGTGCCAGCAGTTTGAAACTAGCGGGAGACTACGAGCAGTACTTC. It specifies CASSLKLAGDYEQYF.